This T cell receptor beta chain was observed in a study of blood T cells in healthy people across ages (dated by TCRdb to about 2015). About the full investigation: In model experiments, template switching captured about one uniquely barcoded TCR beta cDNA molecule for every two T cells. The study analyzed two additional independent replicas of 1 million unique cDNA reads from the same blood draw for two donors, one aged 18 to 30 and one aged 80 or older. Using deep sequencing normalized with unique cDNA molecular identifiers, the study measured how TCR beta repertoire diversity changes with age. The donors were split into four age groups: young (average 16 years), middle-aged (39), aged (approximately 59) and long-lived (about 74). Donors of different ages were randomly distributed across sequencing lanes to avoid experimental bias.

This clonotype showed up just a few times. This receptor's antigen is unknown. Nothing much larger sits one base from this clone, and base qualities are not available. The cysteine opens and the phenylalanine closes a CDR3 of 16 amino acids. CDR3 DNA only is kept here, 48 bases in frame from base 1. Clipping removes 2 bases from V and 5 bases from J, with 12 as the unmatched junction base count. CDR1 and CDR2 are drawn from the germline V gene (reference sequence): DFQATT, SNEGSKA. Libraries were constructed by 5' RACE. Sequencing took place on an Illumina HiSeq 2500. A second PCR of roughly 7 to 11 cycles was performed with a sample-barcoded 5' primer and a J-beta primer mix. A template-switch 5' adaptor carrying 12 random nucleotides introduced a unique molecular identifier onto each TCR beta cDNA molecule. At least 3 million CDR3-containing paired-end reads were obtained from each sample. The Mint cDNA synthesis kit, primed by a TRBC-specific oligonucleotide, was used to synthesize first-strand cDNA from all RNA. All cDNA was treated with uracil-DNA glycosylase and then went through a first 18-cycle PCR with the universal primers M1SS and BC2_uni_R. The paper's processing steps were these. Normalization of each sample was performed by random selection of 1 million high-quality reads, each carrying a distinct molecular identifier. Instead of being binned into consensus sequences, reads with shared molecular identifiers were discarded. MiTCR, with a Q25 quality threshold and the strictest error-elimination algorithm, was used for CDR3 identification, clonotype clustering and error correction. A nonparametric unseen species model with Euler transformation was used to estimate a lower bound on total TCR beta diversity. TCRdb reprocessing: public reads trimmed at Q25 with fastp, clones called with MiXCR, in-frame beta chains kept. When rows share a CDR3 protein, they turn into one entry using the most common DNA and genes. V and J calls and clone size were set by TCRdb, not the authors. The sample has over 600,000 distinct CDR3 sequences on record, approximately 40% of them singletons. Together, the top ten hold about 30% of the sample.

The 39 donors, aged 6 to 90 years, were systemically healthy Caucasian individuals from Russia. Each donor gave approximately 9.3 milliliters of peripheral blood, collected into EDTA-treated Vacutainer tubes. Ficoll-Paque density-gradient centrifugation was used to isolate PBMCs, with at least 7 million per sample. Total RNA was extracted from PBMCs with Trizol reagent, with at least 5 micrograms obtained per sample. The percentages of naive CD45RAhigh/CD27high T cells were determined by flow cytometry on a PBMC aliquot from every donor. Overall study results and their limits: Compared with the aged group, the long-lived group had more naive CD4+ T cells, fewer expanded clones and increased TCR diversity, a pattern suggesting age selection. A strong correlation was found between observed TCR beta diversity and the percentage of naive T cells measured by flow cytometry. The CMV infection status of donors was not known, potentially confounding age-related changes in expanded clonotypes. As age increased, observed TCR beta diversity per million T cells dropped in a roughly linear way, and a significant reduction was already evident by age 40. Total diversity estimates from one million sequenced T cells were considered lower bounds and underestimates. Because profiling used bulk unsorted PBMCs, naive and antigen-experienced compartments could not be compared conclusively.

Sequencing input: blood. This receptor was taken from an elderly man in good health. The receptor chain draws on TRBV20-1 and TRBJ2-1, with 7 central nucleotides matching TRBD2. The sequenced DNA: TGCAGTGCTAGAAAGAATTTAGCGGGTGCTAACAATGAGCAGTTCTTC. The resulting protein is CSARKNLAGANNEQFF.